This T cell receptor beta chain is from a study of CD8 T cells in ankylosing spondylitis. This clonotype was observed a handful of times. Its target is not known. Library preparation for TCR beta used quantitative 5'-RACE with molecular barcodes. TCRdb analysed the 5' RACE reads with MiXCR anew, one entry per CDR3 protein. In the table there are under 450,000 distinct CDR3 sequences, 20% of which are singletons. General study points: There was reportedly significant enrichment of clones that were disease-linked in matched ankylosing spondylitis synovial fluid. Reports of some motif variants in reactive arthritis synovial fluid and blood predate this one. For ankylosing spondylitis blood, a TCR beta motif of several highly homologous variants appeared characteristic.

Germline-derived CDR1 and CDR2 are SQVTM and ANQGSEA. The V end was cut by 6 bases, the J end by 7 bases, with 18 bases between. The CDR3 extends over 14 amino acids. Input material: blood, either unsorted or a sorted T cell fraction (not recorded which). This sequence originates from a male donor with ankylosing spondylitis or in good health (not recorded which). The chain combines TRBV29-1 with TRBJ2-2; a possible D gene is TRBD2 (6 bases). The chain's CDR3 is CSVASGGEDGELFF. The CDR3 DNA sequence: TGCAGCGTCGCATCCGGGGGAGAGGACGGGGAGCTGTTTTTT.